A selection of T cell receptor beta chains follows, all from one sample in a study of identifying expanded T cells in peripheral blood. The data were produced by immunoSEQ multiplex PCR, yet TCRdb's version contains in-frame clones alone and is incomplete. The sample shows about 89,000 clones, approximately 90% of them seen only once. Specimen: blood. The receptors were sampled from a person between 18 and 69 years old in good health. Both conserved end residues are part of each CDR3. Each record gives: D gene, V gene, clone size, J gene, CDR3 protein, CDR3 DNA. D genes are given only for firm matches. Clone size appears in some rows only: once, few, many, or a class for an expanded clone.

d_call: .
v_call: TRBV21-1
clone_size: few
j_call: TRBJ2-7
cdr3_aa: CASSKRWQRVYEQYF
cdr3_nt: TGTGCCAGCAGCAAAAGGTGGCAGCGAGTTTACGAGCAGTACTTC

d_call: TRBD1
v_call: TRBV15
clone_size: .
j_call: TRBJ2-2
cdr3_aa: CATSRGDRDTGELFF
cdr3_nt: TGTGCCACCAGCAGAGGGGACAGAGACACCGGGGAGCTGTTTTTT

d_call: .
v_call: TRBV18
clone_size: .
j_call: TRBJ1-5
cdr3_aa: CASSLETNQPQHF
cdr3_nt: TGTGCCAGCTCACTCGAGACTAATCAGCCCCAGCATTTT

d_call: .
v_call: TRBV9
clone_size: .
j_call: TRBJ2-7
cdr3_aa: CASSSFYGSTYEQYF
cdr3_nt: TGTGCCAGCAGTTCTTTCTACGGGAGCACGTACGAGCAGTACTTC

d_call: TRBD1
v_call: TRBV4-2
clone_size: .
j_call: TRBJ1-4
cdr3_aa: CASSSPGQGNEKLFF
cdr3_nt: TGTGCCAGCAGCTCACCGGGACAGGGGAATGAAAAACTGTTTTTT

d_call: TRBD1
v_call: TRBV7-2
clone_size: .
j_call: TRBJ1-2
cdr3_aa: CASSMGQVANYGYTF
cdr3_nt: TGTGCCAGCAGCATGGGACAGGTGGCTAACTATGGCTACACCTTC

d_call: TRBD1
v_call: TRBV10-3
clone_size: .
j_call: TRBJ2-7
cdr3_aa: CAISRQGVGTYEQYF
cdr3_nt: TGTGCCATCAGTCGACAGGGGGTGGGGACATACGAGCAGTACTTC

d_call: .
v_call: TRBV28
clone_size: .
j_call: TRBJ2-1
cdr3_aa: CASSLSWGAVEQFF
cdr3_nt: TGTGCCAGCAGTTTAAGCTGGGGGGCGGTCGAGCAGTTCTTC

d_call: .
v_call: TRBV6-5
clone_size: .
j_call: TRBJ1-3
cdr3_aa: CASIGSSGNTIYF
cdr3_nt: TGTGCCAGCATAGGAAGCTCTGGAAACACCATATATTTT

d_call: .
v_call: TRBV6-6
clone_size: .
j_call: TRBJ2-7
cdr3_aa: CASSYSGGASYEQYF
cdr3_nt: TGTGCCAGCAGTTACTCAGGGGGGGCCTCCTACGAGCAGTACTTC

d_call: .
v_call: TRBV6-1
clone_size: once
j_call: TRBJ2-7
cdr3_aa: CASSTAGDYYEQYF
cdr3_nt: TGTGCCAGCAGTACGGCAGGGGACTACTACGAGCAGTACTTC

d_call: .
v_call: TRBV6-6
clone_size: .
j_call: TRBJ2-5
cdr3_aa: CASRPASGETQYF
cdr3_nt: TGTGCCAGCAGGCCAGCGTCGGGAGAGACCCAGTACTTC

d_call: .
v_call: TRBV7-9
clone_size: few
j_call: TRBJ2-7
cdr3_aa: CASSFLRSYEQYF
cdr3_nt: TGTGCCAGCAGCTTCCTCAGGTCCTACGAGCAGTACTTC

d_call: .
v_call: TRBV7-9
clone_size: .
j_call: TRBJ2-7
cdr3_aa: CASSLSYRDEQYF
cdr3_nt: TGTGCCAGCAGCTTAAGTTACAGGGACGAGCAGTACTTC

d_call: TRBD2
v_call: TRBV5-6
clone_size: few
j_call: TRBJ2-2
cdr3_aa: CASGREVSGELFF
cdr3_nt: TGTGCCAGCGGGAGGGAGGTTAGCGGGGAGCTGTTTTTT

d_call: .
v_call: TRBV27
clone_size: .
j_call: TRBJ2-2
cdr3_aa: CASSFSANTGELFF
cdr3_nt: TGTGCCAGCAGTTTCAGCGCGAACACCGGGGAGCTGTTTTTT

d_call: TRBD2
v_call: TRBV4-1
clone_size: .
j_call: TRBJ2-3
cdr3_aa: CASSLTSVFADTQYF
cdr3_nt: TGCGCCAGCAGCCTGACTAGCGTTTTCGCAGATACGCAGTATTTT

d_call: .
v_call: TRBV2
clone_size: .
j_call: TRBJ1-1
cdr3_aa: CASSQRREAFF
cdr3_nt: TGTGCCAGCAGTCAGCGACGAGAAGCTTTCTTT

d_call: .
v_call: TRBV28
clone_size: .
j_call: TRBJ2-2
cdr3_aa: CASKIHSNTGELFF
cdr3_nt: TGTGCCAGCAAAATCCACTCGAACACCGGGGAGCTGTTTTTT

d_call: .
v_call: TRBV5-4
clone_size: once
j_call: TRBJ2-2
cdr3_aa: CASTEALQGPTGELFF
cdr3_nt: TGTGCCAGCACGGAGGCCCTCCAAGGCCCCACCGGGGAGCTGTTTTTT

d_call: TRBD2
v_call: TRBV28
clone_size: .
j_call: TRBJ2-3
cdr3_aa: CASSPAGGKDTQYF
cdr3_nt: TGTGCCAGCAGTCCAGCGGGAGGTAAAGATACGCAGTATTTT

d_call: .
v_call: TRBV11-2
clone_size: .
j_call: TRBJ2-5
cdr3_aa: CASSLDLGVQETQYF
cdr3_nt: TGTGCCAGCAGCTTAGATCTTGGAGTCCAAGAGACCCAGTACTTC

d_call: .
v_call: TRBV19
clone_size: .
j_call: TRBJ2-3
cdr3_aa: CASSQDREGTDTQYF
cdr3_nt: TGTGCCAGTAGTCAGGACAGGGAGGGAACAGATACGCAGTATTTT

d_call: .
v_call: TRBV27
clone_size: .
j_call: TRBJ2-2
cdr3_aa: CASREDTGELFF
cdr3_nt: TGTGCCAGCAGGGAAGACACCGGGGAGCTGTTTTTT

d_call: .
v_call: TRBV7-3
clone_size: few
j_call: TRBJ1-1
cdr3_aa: CASSPSTDSTEAFF
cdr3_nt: TGTGCCAGCAGCCCGTCGACAGACTCCACTGAAGCTTTCTTT

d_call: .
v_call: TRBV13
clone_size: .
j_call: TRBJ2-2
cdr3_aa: CASSTGTGELFF
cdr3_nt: TGTGCCAGCAGCACCGGGACCGGGGAGCTGTTTTTT